The T cell receptor (beta chain) described here comes from a study of vaccination and CD4 T cells after COVID-19. For the study at large: Each participant underwent a two-dose regimen of either the BNT162b2 or the mRNA-1273 vaccine.

Documented treatment: roughly 10-day PBMC culture with coronavirus spike peptide pools or control peptides (ViraFEST assay). One should note that the unexposed donor's CD4+ T cells were collected before the COVID-19 pandemic (2011-2018). After removal of 10 bases from V and 1 base from J, the junction contained 10 bases not matched to a gene. Looked up from germline, CDR1 is SNHLY and CDR2 is FYNNEI. The CDR3 has 16 residues. A word on this clonotype: What it binds is not known.

At the Johns Hopkins FTIC core, DNA taken from cultured CD4+ T cells was sequenced by way of the Oncomine TCR Beta short-read assay. TCRdb reprocessed the PCR reads with MiXCR, giving one entry per CDR3 protein. In the table there are 6,000 to 7,500 distinct CDR3 sequences, about a third of which are singletons. The V call is TRBV2, the J call TRBJ2-3, with 11 bases that match TRBD2. Sequencing was performed on CD4+ T cells from blood, cultured in vitro. This receptor was taken from a human donor in good health. The CDR3 sequence is CATFSGRARGTDTQYF. The CDR3 DNA sequence: TGTGCCACCTTTAGCGGGAGGGCCCGGGGCACAGATACGCAGTATTTT.